The entry below gives a single TCR beta chain sequence along with its context. Antigen specificity is unknown. The V gene's germline CDR1 is LNHDA and CDR2 SQIVND (reference sequence). V was trimmed by 3 bases and J by 1 base, leaving 12 bases between them. The CDR3 has 16 amino acids. Random hexamers were used to reverse transcribe the RNA input (roughly 0.5 to 1 ug). immunoSEQ multiplex PCR amplified TCR beta CDR3 across 54 Vbeta, 13 Jbeta. TCRdb reprocessed the immunoSEQ multiplex PCR reads with MiXCR, giving one entry per CDR3 protein. The table shows tens of thousands of distinct CDR3 sequences, with roughly 93% occurring only once. This specimen comes from a study of CD8 T cells in Susac syndrome. Turning to the study itself: Patients with Susac syndrome, at blood draw, were therapy-naive, on corticosteroids, or on intravenous immunoglobulin alone. General study points: No clonal expansion appeared among CD4+ T cells in Susac patients.

TEMRA cells were FACS-enriched and CD8+ and CD4+ T cells negatively isolated. This TCR came from a human donor with Susac syndrome. This chain uses TRBV19 with TRBJ2-2, with a tentative D call TRBD2 (6 bases). The sample comprised CD4+ T cells from PBMCs. The CDR3 sequence: CASSIGDSLNTGELFF. CDR3 nucleotide sequence: TGTGCCAGTAGTATTGGGGACTCCTTGAACACCGGGGAGCTGTTTTTT.